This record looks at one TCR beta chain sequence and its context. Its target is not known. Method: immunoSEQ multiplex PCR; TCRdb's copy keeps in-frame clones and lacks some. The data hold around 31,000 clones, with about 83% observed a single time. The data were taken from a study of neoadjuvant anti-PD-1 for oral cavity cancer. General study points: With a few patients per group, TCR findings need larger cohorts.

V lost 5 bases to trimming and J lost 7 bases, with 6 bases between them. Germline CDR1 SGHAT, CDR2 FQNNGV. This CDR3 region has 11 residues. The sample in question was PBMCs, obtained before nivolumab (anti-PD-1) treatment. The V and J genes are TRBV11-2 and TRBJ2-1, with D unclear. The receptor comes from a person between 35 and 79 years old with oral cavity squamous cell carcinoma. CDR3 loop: CASSLRNEQFF. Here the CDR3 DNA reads TGTGCCAGCAGCCTCCGAAATGAGCAGTTCTTC.